The TCR beta chain described here comes from a study of OX40 agonist ivuxolimab in advanced cancers. The overall study: Dose-escalation patients were diagnosed with hepatocellular carcinoma, melanoma, renal cell cancer or head and neck cancer. Those enrolled were 82.7% male, with a mean age of roughly 60 years and ages from about 20 to 85.

The table came from immunoSEQ multiplex PCR; TCRdb's copy has only in-frame clones and leaves some out. Of under 20,000 clones in the sample, about 80% were seen once. The input for sequencing was CD4+ or CD8+ T cells sorted from blood, taken in a trial of the OX40 agonist ivuxolimab. The TCR originated in an adult with an advanced solid tumor such as melanoma, head and neck, liver or kidney cancer.

The CDR3 coding sequence is TGTGCCAGCAGTTTAGGGGATCTGGGGAGTGAGCAGTTCTTC. Amino acids: CASSLGDLGSEQFF. The chain recombines TRBV28 with TRBJ2-1; D is perhaps TRBD2 (5 bases). Trimming shortened V by 2 bases and J by 9 bases, and 14 bases separated the two germline ends. There are 14 residues in the CDR3. The V gene's germline CDR1 is MDHEN and CDR2 SYDVKM.